This T cell receptor beta chain comes out of a study of blood T cell repertoires in COVID-19. From germline, CDR1 is LGHNA and CDR2 YNFKEQ. This CDR3 is built from 16 residues. V was cut by 3 bases and J by 2 bases, with 16 bases left in between. Some clones are missing from TCRdb's copy, which holds only in-frame ones; the method was immunoSEQ multiplex PCR. The table has 450,000 to 500,000 clones, over 75% seen once. This TCR was sampled from a human donor in a cohort sampled during active COVID-19. The genes are TRBV4-2 and TRBJ1-1; D unresolved. Sequenced sample: peripheral blood. CDR3 amino acids: CASSHAGGPANTEAFF. DNA for the CDR3: TGTGCCAGCAGCCACGCGGGCGGACCGGCTAACACTGAAGCTTTCTTT.